The rows below give T cell receptor beta chains drawn from one sample of a study of blood T cell repertoires in COVID-19. Clones were read by immunoSEQ multiplex PCR, and TCRdb kept only the in-frame ones, dropping some. The sample lists 150,000 to 200,000 clones; around 81% were seen once. The sample comprised PBMCs or T cells enriched from blood (not recorded which). All receptors come from a man aged 35-49 years who had recovered from COVID-19. CDR3s include the opening cysteine and the closing phenylalanine or tryptophan. The order of the fields is CDR3 DNA, CDR3 protein, J gene, V gene, CDR3 length, D gene, clone size. D genes are given only for firm matches. The size entry is marked missing in some rows and otherwise reads once, few, many or a size class.

TGTGCCAGCAGTGAAGACAGGGACACTGAAGCTTTCTTT CASSEDRDTEAFF TRBJ1-1 TRBV6-1 13 - -
TGCGCCAGCGGGGGGGGAAATAGCAATCAGCCCCAGCATTTT CASGGGNSNQPQHF TRBJ1-5 TRBV6-5 14 - -
TGTGCCAGCCATGGGGAGGGGGTATGGAATCAGCCCCAGCATTTT CASHGEGVWNQPQHF TRBJ1-5 TRBV2 15 - -
TGTGCCAGCAGCTGGGCCTACACAGATACGCAGTATTTT CASSWAYTDTQYF TRBJ2-3 TRBV11-2 13 - -
TGTGCCAGCTCACGCCGGGACAGGGTCAACACCGGGGAGCTGTTTTTT CASSRRDRVNTGELFF TRBJ2-2 TRBV18 16 TRBD1 -
TGTGCCAGCAGCCCCCCGGGACAGGGGTATACGCAGTATTTT CASSPPGQGYTQYF TRBJ2-3 TRBV3-1/TRBV3-2 14 TRBD1 -
TGTGCCAGCAGTGAATATTCGGGATCCTACGAGCAGTACTTC CASSEYSGSYEQYF TRBJ2-7 TRBV25-1 14 - -
TGTGCCAGCAGCGGGGGACAGAGCTATGGCTACACCTTC CASSGGQSYGYTF TRBJ1-2 TRBV5-5 13 TRBD1 few
TGTGCCAGCAGTTGGGGCACAGCGAACACCGGGGAGCTGTTTTTT CASSWGTANTGELFF TRBJ2-2 TRBV6-2/TRBV6-3 15 - -
TGCGCCAGCAGCTTGGGAACCGGGACAGGGTTCGGAGAGACCCAGTACTTC CASSLGTGTGFGETQYF TRBJ2-5 TRBV5-1 17 TRBD1 -
TGTGCCAGCAGTGAAATGGGCCGACGCTCTGGAAACACCATATATTTT CASSEMGRRSGNTIYF TRBJ1-3 TRBV2 16 - -
TGTGCCAGCCAGCCGGGGGGCACAGATACGCAGTATTTT CASQPGGTDTQYF TRBJ2-3 TRBV11-2 13 - -
TGCGCCAGTAAACCGGGTCTCGCGGGTGGCACTAATGAAAAACTGTTTTTT CASKPGLAGGTNEKLFF TRBJ1-4 TRBV4-1 17 - -
TGTGCCAGCAGCTTCGACAGGGGGGTAAGTCCTGGCACTGAAGCTTTCTTT CASSFDRGVSPGTEAFF TRBJ1-1 TRBV7-6 17 TRBD1 -
TGTGCCAGCAGCTCCGATTATACAGGGGGAGGCCCACAAGAGACCCAGTACTTC CASSSDYTGGGPQETQYF TRBJ2-5 TRBV7-6 18 TRBD1 -
TGTGCCAGCAGAGCCGGGACAGGGGGCGATGGGGCCTACGAGCAGTACTTC CASRAGTGGDGAYEQYF TRBJ2-7 TRBV28 17 TRBD1 -
TGCAGCGTTGAGACCGACAGGGACTACGAGCAGTACTTC CSVETDRDYEQYF TRBJ2-7 TRBV29-1 13 TRBD1 -
TGCGCCAGCAGCCAATCCGAAGGGGAAATCTACTATGGCTACACCTTC CASSQSEGEIYYGYTF TRBJ1-2 TRBV4-1 16 - few
TGTGCCTGGAGTGTATATGGAGGTAGACTGTTTTTT CAWSVYGGRLFF TRBJ1-4 TRBV30 12 - -
TGCGCCAGCAGCCAAGAAGGGGCAGCATACTATGGCTACACCTTC CASSQEGAAYYGYTF TRBJ1-2 TRBV4-1 15 - -
TGTGCCAGCAGCTTAATTCAGAGGGGGGATACGCAGTATTTT CASSLIQRGDTQYF TRBJ2-3 TRBV7-9 14 - -
TGTGCCAGCAGCCATGGGCTAATTCGCTACACCTTC CASSHGLIRYTF TRBJ1-2 TRBV3-1/TRBV3-2 12 - -
TGTGCCACCAGTGCTCCGGGAGGGTACGAGCAGTACTTC CATSAPGGYEQYF TRBJ2-7 TRBV24-1 13 TRBD2 -
TGTGCCAGCAGCCAAGGGCTAGCCTATGGCTACACCTTC CASSQGLAYGYTF TRBJ1-2 TRBV3-1/TRBV3-2 13 - -
TGTGCCAGCAGTTGGAGGGATCGTCAGCCCCAGCATTTT CASSWRDRQPQHF TRBJ1-5 TRBV27 13 - -
TGCGCCAGCAGATACGGGACAGATCCTTACACCTTC CASRYGTDPYTF TRBJ1-2 TRBV5-1 12 TRBD1 -
TGCGCCAGCAGTTGGGACAGGGGAACGTATGGCTACACCTTC CASSWDRGTYGYTF TRBJ1-2 TRBV5-1 14 TRBD1 -
TGTGCCAGCAGTATAGCGGGGGGGCTCTCAGATACGCAGTATTTT CASSIAGGLSDTQYF TRBJ2-3 TRBV6-5 15 TRBD2 -
TGTGCCAGCAGCTTAGAGGGACTAGCGTCCCACCAAGAGACCCAGTACTTC CASSLEGLASHQETQYF TRBJ2-5 TRBV7-2 17 TRBD2 -
TGTGCCACCAGCAGGAGAACTACGGCCTACTCCTATAATTCACCCCTCCACTTT CATSRRTTAYSYNSPLHF TRBJ1-6 TRBV15 18 - -
TGTGCCAGCAGCCCCGCTGGGGGGAGCACTGAAGCTTTCTTT CASSPAGGSTEAFF TRBJ1-1 TRBV7-6 14 - -
TGTGCCAGCAGTTACCCCGCGCGCGGACCCCTCCACTTT CASSYPARGPLHF TRBJ1-6 TRBV6-2/TRBV6-3 13 - -
TGTGCCAGCAGTACACCGGAGGGGGCTGTGAAGGCCCAGCATTTT CASSTPEGAVKAQHF TRBJ1-5 TRBV28 15 TRBD1 -
TGTGCCAGCAGCCCCCTCAGCGGCCAAAAAAAAGAGACCCAGTACTTC CASSPLSGQKKETQYF TRBJ2-5 TRBV3-1/TRBV3-2 16 - once
TGCGCCAGCAGCTTGCAGGGGTCCTATGGCTACACCTTC CASSLQGSYGYTF TRBJ1-2 TRBV5-1 13 - -
TGTGCCAGTAGTATAGATTTGGTAGGGGCTGAAGCTTTCTTT CASSIDLVGAEAFF TRBJ1-1 TRBV19 14 - -
TGCAGCGTTGGACAGGGAAGCGATTCACCCCTCCACTTT CSVGQGSDSPLHF TRBJ1-6 TRBV29-1 13 TRBD1 -
TGTGCCAGCAGTTCCACAGGGGCTACTGAAGCTTTCTTT CASSSTGATEAFF TRBJ1-1 TRBV7-9 13 TRBD1 -
TGTGCCAGCAGCCCCGGGACAGGGAACAATGAGCAGTTCTTC CASSPGTGNNEQFF TRBJ2-1 TRBV3-1/TRBV3-2 14 TRBD1 -
TGCGCCAGCAGCTTGTTCGGGACAGGGGGCAACGAGCAGTACTTC CASSLFGTGGNEQYF TRBJ2-7 TRBV5-1 15 TRBD1 -
TGTGCCAGCAGCTTAGTGGGACAGCGTAATGAAAAACTGTTTTTT CASSLVGQRNEKLFF TRBJ1-4 TRBV7-9 15 TRBD1 -
TGTGCCAGCAGTTACCCCGGGGGTGTCGGCTACACCTTC CASSYPGGVGYTF TRBJ1-2 TRBV6-6 13 - many
TGTGCCAGCAGACTTTCGGGGGGTGACTATGGCTACACCTTC CASRLSGGDYGYTF TRBJ1-2 TRBV28 14 - few
TGTGCCAGCAGCCCATTATGGACAGGGGGCGCCGATACGCAGTATTTT CASSPLWTGGADTQYF TRBJ2-3 TRBV3-1/TRBV3-2 16 TRBD1 -
TGTGCCAGCAGTAGTGGGACAGGGGCCCCTGGTCCCCAGCATTTT CASSSGTGAPGPQHF TRBJ1-5 TRBV25-1 15 TRBD1 -
TGTGCCAGCAGCCTACCACTCCCCCGTGAAGCTTTCTTT CASSLPLPREAFF TRBJ1-1 TRBV5-5 13 - -
TGCGCCAGCAGCCAAGTCAACCTACGTGGAAACACCATATATTTT CASSQVNLRGNTIYF TRBJ1-3 TRBV4-1 15 - -
TGTGCCACCAGGGGGCAGGGTAATGAAAAACTGTTTTTT CATRGQGNEKLFF TRBJ1-4 TRBV10-3 13 TRBD1 -
TGCGCCAGCACCAAAGGGGGAGCAGGGGGCAGAGAGAACACTGAAGCTTTCTTT CASTKGGAGGRENTEAFF TRBJ1-1 TRBV5-1 18 TRBD1 -
TGTGCCAGCAGCCCCCACAGGGCCACCGGGGAGCTGTTTTTT CASSPHRATGELFF TRBJ2-2 TRBV3-1/TRBV3-2 14 - few
TGTGCCAGCAGCGTAAATCTGCTCGGGACTAGCGCGTACAATGAGCAGTTCTTC CASSVNLLGTSAYNEQFF TRBJ2-1 TRBV9 18 TRBD2 -
TGTGCCAGCAGTGAGGCCGGACATTTGAACACTGAAGCTTTCTTT CASSEAGHLNTEAFF TRBJ1-1 TRBV6-4 15 - -
TGTGCCAGCAGCGTAGCTGAGGGGGCGGGCACTGAAGCTTTCTTT CASSVAEGAGTEAFF TRBJ1-1 TRBV9 15 TRBD1 -
TGTGCCAGCAGCCCCCTAGCGGGGTTAAGCAACTATGGCTACACCTTC CASSPLAGLSNYGYTF TRBJ1-2 TRBV7-2 16 - -
TGCGCCAGCAGTGACGGGAAAAGGGGGCAAACCCCGCAGTATTTT CASSDGKRGQTPQYF TRBJ2-3 TRBV10-2 15 TRBD1 -